The next 18 T cell receptor beta chains were all read from a single sample in a study of T cell changes during pregnancy in multiple sclerosis (dated by TCRdb to the late 2010s). The method was the immunoSEQ multiplex PCR assay. TCRdb stores this immuneACCESS table with in-frame sequences only. Part of the clones is absent; in the studies checked, under half of the shortfall reflects unresolved V genes, and no reason is known for the rest. The sample table lists fewer than 40,000 clones, approximately 87% of them with a count of one. Roughly 4.8% of the sample goes to the ten largest clones. Sample: CD8+ T cells from peripheral blood mononuclear cells, taken after pregnancy. The receptors were gathered from a female donor with multiple sclerosis, enrolled in a pregnancy study.

V and J are TRBV27 and TRBJ2-7, with TRBD1 matching over 7 bases. Germline CDR1 is MNHEY and CDR2 is SMNVEV (reference sequence). V lost 5 bases and J lost 2; bases outside the gene matches: 6. This CDR3 comprises 14 residues. CDR3 bases: TGTGCCAGCAGTCTACCGGGACAGCCCTACGAGCAGTACTTC. As protein: CASSLPGQPYEQYF.

The chain has TRBV6-5 and TRBJ2-1, with D tentatively TRBD2 (6 bases). The CDR3 sequence is 15 residues long. V was shortened by 2 bases and J by 5 bases, with 13 bases between the two germline ends. Germline CDR1 MNHEY, CDR2 SVGAGI. The CDR3, as DNA: TGTGCCAGCAGTTACATGGCGGGGCGGGACAATGAGCAGTTCTTC. Amino acid sequence: CASSYMAGRDNEQFF.

This clone was found once. The J gene is TRBJ2-2, the V gene TRBV18; TRBD1 agrees at 10 bases. CDR3 length equals 16 residues. J gave up 5 bases and V 2 bases, and 5 bases lay outside the gene matches. CDR1 and CDR2 from the germline V gene are KGHSH and LQKENI. CDR3 protein: CASSPWGQGSTGELFF. CDR3 in DNA: TGTGCCAGCTCACCATGGGGACAGGGGAGTACCGGGGAGCTGTTTTTT.

This clone was seen once. The J gene is TRBJ2-5, the V gene TRBV5-4; TRBD2 aligns across 9 bases. Germline V lookup: CDR1 SGHNT, CDR2 YYREEE (reference sequence). The V and J ends lost 0 bases and 4 bases, in that order; junction bases with no gene match: 4. CDR3 size: 15 residues. The DNA of the CDR3 is TGTGCCAGCAGCTTGGGGCTAGCGGGGTTAGAGACCCAGTACTTC. Residues: CASSLGLAGLETQYF.

The V and J genes are TRBV11-2 and TRBJ1-1, with D hard to call. The CDR3 loop spans 14 amino acids. V was clipped by 3 bases and J by 2 bases, with 10 bases between them. CDR1 and CDR2 from the germline V gene are SGHAT and FQNNGV. The CDR3 here is CASSLSGTNTEAFF. CDR3 coding DNA: TGTGCCAGCAGCTTGTCGGGAACCAACACTGAAGCTTTCTTT.

The rearrangement joins TRBV9 to TRBJ2-7; D perhaps matches TRBD1 (5 bases). Germline V gene sequence: CDR1 SGDLS, CDR2 YYNGEE. The CDR3 covers 14 residues. The germline V and J ends were trimmed by 6 bases and 1 base, with 14 bases remaining between them. This chain's CDR3 is CASTSGNLSYEQYF. CDR3 coding DNA: TGTGCCAGCACATCAGGGAACCTATCCTACGAGCAGTACTTC.

The CDR3 loop reads CATTQGVNQPQHF. The CDR3 coding sequence is TGTGCCACTACCCAGGGGGTCAATCAGCCCCAGCATTTT. This chain joins TRBV2 and TRBJ1-5; 7 bases match TRBD1. Trimming removed 10 bases from V and 3 bases from J; junction bases left unmatched: 6. Germline V CDR1 and CDR2: SNHLY, FYNNEI. This CDR3 contains 13 residues.

The CDR3 protein is CASRDRGEYYGYTF. For the CDR3, the DNA is TGTGCCAGCAGAGACAGGGGGGAGTACTATGGCTACACCTTC. This rearrangement joins TRBV2 to TRBJ1-2; 9 nucleotides align to TRBD1. The germline V gene encodes CDR1 SNHLY and CDR2 FYNNEI. This CDR3 region has 14 residues. Trimming took 6 bases from V and 3 from J; bases not matched to a gene: 5.

This chain uses TRBV4-1 with TRBJ1-1; 8 bases map to TRBD1. Looked up from germline, CDR1 is MGHRA and CDR2 is YSYEKL. This CDR3 has 16 amino acids. The J segment lost 0 bases and the V segment lost 1 base, leaving 4 bases of the junction unmatched. This CDR3 is CASSQGQGAMNTEAFF. The CDR3 nucleotides are TGCGCCAGCAGCCAAGGTCAGGGGGCTATGAACACTGAAGCTTTCTTT.

The chain has TRBV13 and TRBJ1-1, with D perhaps TRBD1 (5 bases). This CDR3 has 13 residues. Germline CDR1 reads PRHDT; CDR2 reads FYEKMQ (reference sequence). The ends were cut back, 2 bases at V and 5 bases at J, with 9 bases in the middle. CDR3 coding DNA: TGTGCCAGCAGCTTATTTCAGGGTACTGAAGCTTTCTTT. Its translation: CASSLFQGTEAFF.

V and J are TRBV13 and TRBJ2-1, with 8 nucleotides matching TRBD1. This CDR3 spans 15 amino acids. Germline CDR1 PRHDT, CDR2 FYEKMQ (reference sequence). Trimming cost V 5 bases and J 8 bases; bases outside gene matches: 11. The CDR3 DNA follows: TGTGCCAGCAGCGATCAGGGGGCGTCATACGATGAGCAGTTCTTC. Translating gives CASSDQGASYDEQFF.

J is TRBJ2-3 and V is TRBV30; 8 bases agree with TRBD2. The CDR3 covers 13 residues. J was trimmed by 8 bases and V by 2 bases; bases with no gene match: 6. Germline values: CDR1 GTSNPN, CDR2 SVGIG (reference sequence). The CDR3 here is CAWSTSGGSTQYF. Here the CDR3 DNA reads TGTGCCTGGAGTACCAGCGGGGGATCTACGCAGTATTTT. Full variable domain (remainder filled in from reference TRBV30 and TRBJ2-3): SQTIHQWPATLVQPVGSPLSLECTVEGTSNPNLYWYRQAAGRGLQLLFYSVGIGQISSEVPQNLSASRPQDRQFILSSKKLLLSDSGFYLCAWSTSGGSTQYFGPGTRLTVL.

The chain couples TRBV25-1 to TRBJ2-7; D is unclear. This CDR3 is 13 amino acids long. The V end lost 7 bases, the J end lost 2 bases, and 12 bases lay between the germline ends. From germline, CDR1 is MGHDK and CDR2 SYGVNS. The CDR3 loop is CASTVPATYEQYF. For the CDR3, the DNA is TGTGCCAGCACCGTACCCGCTACCTACGAGCAGTACTTC.

The V call is TRBV5-6, the J call TRBJ1-3, with 7 positions matching TRBD1. Germline V gene lookup returns CDR1 SGHDT and CDR2 YYEEEE. V shed 2 bases and J 2 bases; nucleotides not matched to a gene: 1. The CDR3 is made up of 14 amino acids. This CDR3 is CASSFQGAGNTIYF. CDR3 sequence (DNA): TGTGCCAGCAGCTTTCAGGGGGCTGGAAACACCATATATTTT.

V usage is TRBV4-1 and J usage is TRBJ2-1, with D possibly TRBD2 on 6 matching bases. The CDR3 totals 15 residues. The V and J ends lost 1 base and 5 bases respectively, with 12 bases between them. In germline, CDR1 is MGHRA, CDR2 YSYEKL. The CDR3: CASSQGGLMNNEQFF. Here the CDR3 DNA reads TGCGCCAGCAGCCAAGGAGGACTAATGAACAATGAGCAGTTCTTC.

Worth noting for this clone: One junction end disagrees with the germline gene, perhaps due to a read error. This chain uses TRBV4-1 with TRBJ2-3; 9 bases are shared with TRBD2. Germline V gene data show CDR1 as MGHRA and CDR2 as YSYEKL. This CDR3 spans 15 amino acids. CDR3 DNA sequence: TGCGCCGGCAGCCAGTGGGCGGGGGGGTTAGATACGCAGTATTTT. Translation gives CAGSQWAGGLDTQYF.

The rearrangement uses TRBV9 and TRBJ2-1; the D gene is possibly TRBD2 (5 bases). Per the germline V gene, CDR1 is SGDLS and CDR2 is YYNGEE. The CDR3 consists of 12 residues. Trimming took 2 bases from V and 5 from J, leaving 5 bases between them. DNA of the CDR3: TGTGCCAGCAGCGTCGGGGACAATGAGCAGTTCTTC. The encoded protein is CASSVGDNEQFF.

The chain combines TRBV5-4 with TRBJ2-2, with 9 positions matching TRBD2. The V gene end was trimmed by 4 bases and the J gene end by 4 bases; junction bases not matched to a gene: 11. Germline assignment: CDR1 SGHNT and CDR2 YYREEE (reference sequence). The CDR3 contains 17 residues. The CDR3, as DNA: TGTGCCAGCAGCCCCCCCCTTAGCGGGGGAGTCACCGGGGAGCTGTTTTTT. Its protein product is CASSPPLSGGVTGELFF.